This passage covers 2 T cell receptor beta chains from one sample sequenced in a study of shared clonotypes between healthy human individuals. Some clones are missing from TCRdb's copy, which holds only in-frame ones; the method was immunoSEQ multiplex PCR. The data contain about 2.4 million clones, approximately 92% of them singletons. The sequenced material came from naive CD4+ T cells sorted from blood. Subset specified: CD45RA+ positively selected. All receptors come from a man aged 18 to 35 in good health.

The chain links TRBV5-1 to TRBJ2-7; D gene ambiguous. Germline-derived CDR1 and CDR2 are SGHRS and YFSETQ. The length of the CDR3 is 15 residues. V was trimmed by 0 bases and J by 3 bases, leaving 13 bases between them. CDR3 DNA: TGCGCCAGCAGCTTGGGGTCCGAGCCTCTCTACGAGCAGTACTTC. It translates to CASSLGSEPLYEQYF.

This clone is a singleton in its sample. The J gene is TRBJ1-2, the V gene TRBV28; 7 bases match TRBD1. V was clipped by 8 bases and J by 4 bases; unmatched bases: 7. CDR3 length: 13 amino acids. Germline assignment: CDR1 MDHEN and CDR2 SYDVKM. The CDR3 sequence: CASGIQGIYGYTF. The CDR3 DNA is TGTGCCAGCGGTATACAGGGGATCTATGGCTACACCTTC.